Sequencing of this T cell receptor beta chain was carried out in a study of OX40 agonist ivuxolimab in advanced cancers. At the level of the study: Participants averaged 60 years of age (range roughly 23 to 80) and were about 85% male.

This clone was observed a handful of times. Antigen specificity is unknown. V gave up 4 bases and J gave up 5 bases, with 12 bases separating them. This CDR3 is 14 amino acids long. Germline loops: CDR1 SGHDN, CDR2 FVKESK. Study results and caveats: At doses 0.1 to 3.0 mg/kg, CD4+ and CD8+ clones expanded. Still undetermined is the antigen specificity of the expanded peripheral T cells.

Clones were read by immunoSEQ multiplex PCR, and TCRdb kept only the in-frame ones, dropping some. The sample holds fewer than 60,000 clones, roughly 85% seen once. This TCR came from an adult with an advanced solid tumor such as melanoma, head and neck, liver or kidney cancer. This chain links TRBV14 with TRBJ1-5; D not certain. Sequenced here: CD4+ or CD8+ T cells sorted from blood, sampled in a trial of the OX40 agonist ivuxolimab. CDR3 sequence: CASSLGLGDQPQHF. In nucleotides, the CDR3 is TGTGCCAGCAGCCTCGGACTCGGGGATCAGCCCCAGCATTTT.